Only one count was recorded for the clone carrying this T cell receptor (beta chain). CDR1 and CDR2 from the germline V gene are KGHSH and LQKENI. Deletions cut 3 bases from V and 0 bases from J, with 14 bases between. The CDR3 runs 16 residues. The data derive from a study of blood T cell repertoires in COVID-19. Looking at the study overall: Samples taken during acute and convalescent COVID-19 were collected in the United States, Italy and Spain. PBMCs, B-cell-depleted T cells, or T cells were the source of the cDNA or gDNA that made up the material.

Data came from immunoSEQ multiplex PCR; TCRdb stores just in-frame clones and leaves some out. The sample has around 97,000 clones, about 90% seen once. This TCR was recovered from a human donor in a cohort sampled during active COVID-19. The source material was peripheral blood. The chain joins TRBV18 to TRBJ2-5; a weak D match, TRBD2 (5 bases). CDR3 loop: CASSPNQPDYQETQYF. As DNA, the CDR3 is TGTGCCAGCTCACCGAATCAGCCGGACTACCAAGAGACCCAGTACTTC.